This passage covers 31 T cell receptor beta chains from one sample sequenced in a study of CD8 T cells in Susac syndrome. RNA in amounts of roughly 0.5 to 1 ug was reverse transcribed with random hexamers. A single record per CDR3 protein comes from TCRdb applying MiXCR to the immunoSEQ multiplex PCR reads. The sample lists approximately 83,000 distinct CDR3 sequences, 94% seen once, with approximately 0.92% in the top ten. The material sequenced was CD8+ T cells from PBMCs. The source of these receptors is a human donor with Susac syndrome.

This clonotype is a singleton in its sample. V is TRBV27 and J is TRBJ2-3, with 8 bases fitting TRBD1. Germline trimming cut 3 bases from V and 2 bases from J; bases unmatched to any gene: 4. This CDR3 has 15 amino acids. CDR1 MNHEY and CDR2 SMNVEV come from the germline V gene (reference sequence). The CDR3 DNA reads as TGTGCCAGCAGTTTCCAGGACAGGGTCACAGATACGCAGTATTTT. Translated: CASSFQDRVTDTQYF.

This sequence joins TRBV19 and TRBJ1-1; weak D call: TRBD1 (5 bases). V was cut by 7 bases and J by 1 base, with 13 bases left in between. CDR3 length equals 14 residues. The germline V gene encodes CDR1 LNHDA and CDR2 SQIVND (reference sequence). Here the CDR3 reads CASTWDFGNTEAFF. The CDR3 DNA sequence: TGTGCCAGTACCTGGGACTTCGGGAACACTGAAGCTTTCTTT.

The V call is TRBV4-3, the J call TRBJ2-1; D not certain. V shed 0 bases and J shed 0 bases, with 15 bases lying between them. Germline CDR1 reads LGHNA; CDR2 reads YSLEER. The CDR3 contains 18 residues. In DNA, the CDR3 is TGCGCCAGCAGCCAAGATCTATATTGGCGGAGCTCCTACAATGAGCAGTTCTTC. This encodes CASSQDLYWRSSYNEQFF.

The chain combines TRBV27 with TRBJ2-1; 7 bases map to TRBD2. The germline gives CDR1 MNHEY, CDR2 SMNVEV (reference sequence). This CDR3 is 14 amino acids long. J gave up 5 bases and V 8 bases, and 9 bases lay outside the gene matches. The CDR3 spells CASVDGGINNEQFF. In DNA, the CDR3 is TGTGCCAGCGTGGACGGGGGGATAAACAATGAGCAGTTCTTC.

This chain uses TRBV20-1 with TRBJ2-1, with 11 nucleotides matching TRBD1. Germline CDR1 and CDR2: DFQATT and SNEGSKA (reference sequence). CDR3 size: 16 residues. The J segment lost 7 bases and the V segment lost 0 bases, leaving 8 bases of the junction unmatched. The CDR3 here is CSARELGTGGYNEQFF. Written as DNA, the CDR3 is TGCAGTGCTAGAGAACTAGGGACAGGGGGTTATAATGAGCAGTTCTTC.

The chain employs TRBV6-5 and TRBJ1-5; 9 bases fit TRBD1. Germline V gives CDR1 MNHEY, CDR2 SVGAGI. Trimming removed 0 bases from V and 4 bases from J; junction bases left unmatched: 1. CDR3 length: 15 residues. The CDR3 bases are TGTGCCAGCAGTTACTCGGGACAGGGTAATCAGCCCCAGCATTTT. Translated, it gives CASSYSGQGNQPQHF.

This chain links TRBV9 with TRBJ2-2; TRBD2 agrees at 14 bases. There are 19 residues in the CDR3. Looked up from germline, CDR1 is SGDLS and CDR2 is YYNGEE. V gave up 3 bases and J gave up 6 bases; unmatched junction bases: 13. The CDR3 loop is CASSAGSGTSGSSPGELFF. The CDR3 DNA reads TGTGCCAGCAGCGCAGGATCCGGGACTAGCGGGAGTTCTCCCGGGGAGCTGTTTTTT. Full variable domain (outside the CDR3, taken from reference TRBV9 and TRBJ2-2): DSGVTQTPKHLITATGQRVTLRCSPRSGDLSVYWYQQSLDQGLQFLIQYYNGEERAKGNILERFSAQQFPDLHSELNLSSLELGDSALYFCASSAGSGTSGSSPGELFFGEGSRLTVL.

V is TRBV6-2 or TRBV6-3 and J is TRBJ2-5; 10 bases match TRBD2. J lost 3 bases, V lost 6 bases, and 13 bases had no gene match. The CDR3 covers 17 residues. CDR1 is MNHEY and CDR2 is SVGEGT in the germline V gene. The CDR3 coding sequence is TGTGCCAGCAGCCATCTCACGACTAGCGGGTTCGAAGAGACCCAGTACTTC. Protein: CASSHLTTSGFEETQYF.

This clonotype was detected once. The chain recombines TRBV3-1 with TRBJ2-7, with 7 positions matching TRBD1. With 2 bases clipped from V and 3 bases from J, the junction kept 4 bases outside the gene matches. This CDR3 spans 14 amino acids. Germline CDR1 LGHDT, CDR2 YNNKEL (reference sequence). DNA for the CDR3: TGTGCCAGCAGCCAATATCGGGACAGCTACGAGCAGTACTTC. It is translated as CASSQYRDSYEQYF.

This chain uses TRBV27 with TRBJ1-2; 10 bases match TRBD1. The CDR3 sequence is 15 residues long. The junction had 11 bases not matched to a gene; V was cut back by 5 bases and J by 8 bases. CDR1 and CDR2 (germline): MNHEY, SMNVEV (reference sequence). CDR3 in DNA: TGTGCCAGCAGTGGTGCTCCGACAGGGGGCGGAGGCTACACCTTC. Translation gives CASSGAPTGGGGYTF.

The gene calls are TRBV20-1 and TRBJ2-7, with D possibly TRBD2 on 5 matching bases. The CDR3 is made up of 13 amino acids. From germline, CDR1 is DFQATT and CDR2 SNEGSKA (reference sequence). Trimming took 6 bases from V and 4 from J, leaving 16 bases between them. In DNA form, the CDR3 reads TGCAGTGCCGTCTCCCTATCGGGATACGAGCAGTACTTC. Translated: CSAVSLSGYEQYF.

The rearrangement joins TRBV25-1 to TRBJ2-5; D unclear. The germline V and J ends were trimmed by 7 bases and 5 bases, with 11 bases remaining between them. The CDR3 covers 12 residues. Germline assignment: CDR1 MGHDK and CDR2 SYGVNS. The CDR3 bases are TGTGCCAGCATTTCCGCTTCGGAGACCCAGTACTTC. Translated, it gives CASISASETQYF.

This chain uses TRBV20-1 with TRBJ1-5, with D hard to call. Trimming took 1 base from V and 3 from J, leaving 10 bases between them. The germline V gene has CDR1 DFQATT and CDR2 SNEGSKA (reference sequence). The CDR3 contains 14 residues. CDR3 bases: TGCAGTGCTAGAGTGGGCCAGATCAATCAGCCCCAGCATTTT. This sequence encodes CSARVGQINQPQHF.

Written as DNA, the CDR3 is TGTGCCATCAGCAGGGACACGGACATACACGCGAACACCGGGGAGCTGTTTTTT. It yields the protein CAISRDTDIHANTGELFF. The chain joins TRBV10-3 to TRBJ2-2; weak D call: TRBD1 (6 bases). Trimming pared 6 bases from V and 0 bases from J, leaving 20 bases between. Germline V gene lookup returns CDR1 ENHRY and CDR2 SYGVKD. CDR3 length: 18 residues.

The rearrangement links TRBV27 to TRBJ1-2; no clear D. The V gene lost 3 bases and the J gene lost 0 bases, with 8 bases spanning the gap. The V gene's germline CDR1 is MNHEY and CDR2 SMNVEV (reference sequence). CDR3 size: 14 residues. The CDR3 sequence is CASSFRGTNYGYTF. The DNA of the CDR3 is TGTGCCAGCAGTTTCCGGGGTACTAACTATGGCTACACCTTC.

This clonotype was detected once. The chain carries TRBV5-1 and TRBJ2-5, with D perhaps TRBD1 or TRBD2 (5 bases each). V lost 2 bases, J lost 4 bases, and 6 bases lay in between. Germline CDR1 is SGHRS and CDR2 is YFSETQ. The CDR3 loop spans 12 amino acids. CDR3 sequence reads: CASSFGAETQYF. The DNA for the CDR3 is TGCGCCAGCAGCTTCGGGGCAGAGACCCAGTACTTC.

The chain joins TRBV6-1 to TRBJ2-5, with 8 bases identical to TRBD2. This CDR3 comprises 15 residues. The germline V gene encodes CDR1 MNHNS and CDR2 SASEGT. The trim removed 2 bases at V and 1 base at J, leaving 3 bases unmatched. In DNA form, the CDR3 reads TGTGCCAGCAGTGAATCGGCGGGGGGCCAAGAGACCCAGTACTTC. Translated, it gives CASSESAGGQETQYF.

The chain is built from TRBV13 and TRBJ2-7, with D hard to call. Germline-derived CDR1 and CDR2 are PRHDT and FYEKMQ (reference sequence). Trimming took off 5 bases at V and 6 bases at J, with 11 bases between the two ends. This CDR3 spans 12 amino acids. CDR3 nucleotides: TGTGCCAGCAGCGGGCGGAGTGGCGAGCAGTACTTC. This sequence encodes CASSGRSGEQYF.

The genes are TRBV3-1 and TRBJ1-2; no firm D call. V gave up 3 bases and J gave up 4 bases, with 9 bases separating them. The V gene's germline CDR1 is LGHDT and CDR2 YNNKEL (reference sequence). The CDR3 spans 13 residues. The CDR3 reads CASSQSGVYGYTF. The DNA for the CDR3 is TGTGCCAGCAGCCAGAGCGGGGTCTATGGCTACACCTTC.

The rearrangement uses TRBV5-4 and TRBJ2-2; D gene uncertain. The V end lost 3 bases, the J end lost 6 bases, and 3 bases lay between the germline ends. The V gene's germline CDR1 is SGHNT and CDR2 YYREEE (reference sequence). CDR3 length: 11 amino acids. In nucleotides, the CDR3 is TGTGCCAGCAGCTCATCCGGGGAGCTGTTTTTT. Its protein is CASSSSGELFF.

V gene TRBV19 combines with J gene TRBJ1-1; D is possibly TRBD1 (5 bases). Per the germline V gene, CDR1 is LNHDA and CDR2 is SQIVND (reference sequence). Trimming removed 2 bases from V and 0 bases from J, with 7 bases in between. The CDR3 runs to 14 residues. CDR3 nucleotides: TGTGCCAGTAGTATAAGGGACTTGAACACTGAAGCTTTCTTT. The encoded protein is CASSIRDLNTEAFF.

The V gene is TRBV7-3, the J gene TRBJ2-1; D perhaps matches TRBD2 (7 bases). The CDR3 covers 15 residues. Germline lookup yields CDR1 SGHTA and CDR2 FQGTGA. The V end lost 5 bases, the J end lost 6 bases, and 17 bases lay between the germline ends. The CDR3 is CASSLGLGGFNEQFF. The CDR3 DNA sequence: TGTGCCAGCAGCCTCGGACTAGGGGGGTTCAATGAGCAGTTCTTC.

The V and J genes are TRBV7-9 and TRBJ1-5; 8 bases agree with TRBD1. The J segment lost 7 bases and the V segment lost 5 bases, leaving 10 bases of the junction unmatched. Germline V gene data show CDR1 as SEHNR and CDR2 as FQNEAQ (reference sequence). The CDR3 contains 15 residues. CDR3 loop: CASSVGQGGSQPQHF. The CDR3 DNA reads TGTGCCAGCAGCGTAGGACAGGGAGGTAGCCAGCCCCAGCATTTT.

This chain uses TRBV27 with TRBJ2-3; tentative D call: TRBD2 (5 bases). The CDR3 has 14 amino acids. Germline-derived CDR1 and CDR2 are MNHEY and SMNVEV (reference sequence). V was pared by 4 bases and J by 3 bases, with 11 bases between. This CDR3 is CASSSRGWTDTQYF. In nucleotides, the CDR3 is TGTGCCAGCAGTTCCCGAGGGTGGACAGATACGCAGTATTTT.

The chain couples TRBV7-6 to TRBJ2-7; 12 nucleotides agree with TRBD1. The CDR3 runs 13 residues. V gave up 4 bases and J gave up 8 bases; unmatched junction bases: 3. CDR1 is SGHVS, CDR2 FNYEAQ, per germline. The CDR3: CASSSGTGGQQYF. The CDR3 DNA sequence: TGTGCCAGCAGCTCAGGGACAGGGGGCCAGCAGTACTTC.

The chain couples TRBV5-1 to TRBJ2-5; D not certain. CDR1 SGHRS and CDR2 YFSETQ come from the germline V gene. CDR3 length equals 15 residues. Between the trimmed V and J ends, which lost 0 bases and 0 bases, there was a span of 9 bases. CDR3 protein: CASSLDWSDQETQYF. CDR3 DNA sequence: TGCGCCAGCAGCTTGGATTGGTCAGACCAAGAGACCCAGTACTTC.

This chain connects TRBV2 to TRBJ2-2; D remains unclear. The V gene lost 8 bases and the J gene lost 7 bases, with 8 bases spanning the gap. Germline V gives CDR1 SNHLY, CDR2 FYNNEI. The CDR3 extends over 11 amino acids. The CDR3 loop is CASDSIGELFF. CDR3 nucleotides: TGTGCCAGCGATTCGATCGGGGAGCTGTTTTTT.

This chain links TRBV20-1 with TRBJ2-7; 7 bases line up with TRBD2. The CDR3 has 15 amino acids. With 1 base clipped from V and 4 bases from J, the junction kept 10 bases outside the gene matches. Germline V CDR1 and CDR2: DFQATT, SNEGSKA (reference sequence). The CDR3 reads CSARGSGVHLYEQYF. The CDR3, as DNA: TGCAGTGCTAGAGGAAGCGGGGTGCACCTGTACGAGCAGTACTTC.

The J gene is TRBJ2-3, the V gene TRBV7-8; D not resolved. Germline CDR1 SGHVS, CDR2 FQNEAQ. Trimming pared 2 bases from V and 1 base from J, leaving 4 bases between. This CDR3 spans 13 amino acids. CDR3 protein: CASSLLRTDTQYF. As DNA, the CDR3 is TGTGCCAGCAGCTTACTGCGCACAGATACGCAGTATTTT.

The J gene is TRBJ2-7, the V gene TRBV29-1, with D possibly TRBD2 on 5 matching bases. The V end lost 0 bases, the J end lost 0 bases, and 12 bases lay between the germline ends. CDR1 and CDR2 from the germline V gene are SQVTM and ANQGSEA. The CDR3 is 15 amino acids. In nucleotides, the CDR3 is TGCAGCGTTGAAGATGCACGGGGTAGCTCCTACGAGCAGTACTTC. Protein: CSVEDARGSSYEQYF.

The chain carries TRBV29-1 and TRBJ2-1; no clear D. Germline CDR1 and CDR2: SQVTM and ANQGSEA. V was cut by 8 bases and J by 0 bases, with 8 bases left in between. This CDR3 contains 12 residues. CDR3 in amino acids: CSPLSSYNEQFF. The CDR3, as DNA: TGCAGCCCCCTTAGCTCCTACAATGAGCAGTTCTTC.